The sequence of this TCR beta chain was determined in a study of cytomegalovirus exposure and HLA in healthy donors. V shed 3 bases and J 1 base; nucleotides not matched to a gene: 7. CDR3 size: 16 residues. Per the germline V gene, CDR1 is SGDLS and CDR2 is YYNGEE. The PCR made use of 60 Vbeta and 13 Jbeta primers. Repertoires were generated with immunoSEQ multiplex PCR, while TCRdb's copy carries only in-frame clones and drops some. The data include tens of thousands of clones; the top ten clones carry less than 7%. The source is a girl aged 5 to 17 in good health and CMV-seropositive. The sequencing sample was made of PBMCs. This sequence joins TRBV9 and TRBJ1-1, with 9 bases identical to TRBD1. In DNA form, the CDR3 reads TGTGCCAGCAGCGCACGGACAGGGGCCGCGAACACTGAAGCTTTCTTT. Amino acids: CASSARTGAANTEAFF.